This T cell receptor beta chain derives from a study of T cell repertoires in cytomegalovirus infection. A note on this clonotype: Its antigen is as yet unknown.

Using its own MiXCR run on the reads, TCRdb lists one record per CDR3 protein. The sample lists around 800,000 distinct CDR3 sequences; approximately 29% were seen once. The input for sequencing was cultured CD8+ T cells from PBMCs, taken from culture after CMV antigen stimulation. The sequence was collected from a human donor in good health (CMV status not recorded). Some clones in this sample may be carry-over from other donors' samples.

CDR3 amino acids: CASSLSGGSTPIRYEQYF. The CDR3 bases are TGTGCCAGCAGTTTATCGGGAGGGTCAACACCCATAAGATACGAGCAGTACTTC. The V call is TRBV27, the J call TRBJ2-7; the match to TRBD2 covers 7 bases. The CDR3 loop spans 18 amino acids. With V trimmed by 0 bases and J by 4 bases, 15 bases remained unmatched. The germline V gene encodes CDR1 MNHEY and CDR2 SMNVEV (reference sequence).